This is a list of T cell receptor beta chains from one sample in a study of patients and donors after allogeneic stem cell transplantation. TCRdb reprocessed the RT-PCR reads via MiXCR and lists one record per CDR3 protein. The sample shows about a million distinct CDR3 sequences, roughly 17% of them seen only once. The sample consisted of blood, either unsorted or a sorted T cell fraction (not recorded which). The receptor source for this set is a human donor who was either an allogeneic HSCT recipient or a stem cell or donor lymphocyte infusion donor (not recorded which). It is not recorded whose cells these are; they may come from a transplant donor. CDR3s include the opening cysteine and the closing phenylalanine or tryptophan. A D gene is named only where the DNA matches it firmly. For some rows the clone size is stated as once, few or many, or as a class when expanded; others skip it.

cdr3_aa cdr3_nt v_call d_call j_call clone_size
CASSLDEGYNEQFF TGTGCCAGCAGTTTAGACGAGGGGTACAATGAGCAGTTCTTC TRBV12-3/TRBV12-4 . TRBJ2-1 many
CAISDREEDYTF TGTGCCATCAGTGACAGGGAAGAAGACTACACCTTC TRBV10-3 . TRBJ1-2 .
CASSRGYYGYTF TGTGCCAGCAGCCGGGGGTACTATGGCTACACCTTC TRBV4-2 . TRBJ1-2 many
CASSLNLQGGADTQYF TGTGCCAGCAGTTTAAATCTACAGGGAGGCGCAGATACGCAGTATTTT TRBV12-3/TRBV12-4 . TRBJ2-3 once
CASSLRAGIFTDTQYF TGTGCCAGCAGCTTGAGGGCCGGGATCTTCACAGATACGCAGTATTTT TRBV7-2 . TRBJ2-3 .
CATATYRGEQYF TGTGCCACCGCCACCTACAGGGGCGAGCAGTACTTC TRBV15 TRBD1 TRBJ2-7 few
CASNSGTDPSNEQFF TGTGCCAGCAATTCCGGGACCGATCCCTCCAATGAGCAGTTCTTC TRBV27 . TRBJ2-1 .
CASSGSLVNEQFF TGTGCCAGCAGCGGATCACTTGTCAATGAGCAGTTCTTC TRBV9 . TRBJ2-1 few
CASSLGAATGGVYNEQFF TGTGCCAGCAGCTTAGGGGCAGCGACAGGGGGCGTATACAATGAGCAGTTCTTC TRBV11-2 TRBD1 TRBJ2-1 few
CASSDRGEDTEAFF TGTGCCAGCAGCGACAGGGGAGAGGACACTGAAGCTTTCTTT TRBV12-3/TRBV12-4 TRBD1 TRBJ1-1 .
CASSFRDRGLLAKNIQYF TGTGCCAGCAGCTTCCGGGACAGGGGTTTACTAGCCAAAAACATTCAGTACTTC TRBV5-6 TRBD1 TRBJ2-4 few
CASRPGLPLETQYF TGTGCCAGCCGACCGGGACTCCCACTGGAGACCCAGTACTTC TRBV3-1 . TRBJ2-5 few